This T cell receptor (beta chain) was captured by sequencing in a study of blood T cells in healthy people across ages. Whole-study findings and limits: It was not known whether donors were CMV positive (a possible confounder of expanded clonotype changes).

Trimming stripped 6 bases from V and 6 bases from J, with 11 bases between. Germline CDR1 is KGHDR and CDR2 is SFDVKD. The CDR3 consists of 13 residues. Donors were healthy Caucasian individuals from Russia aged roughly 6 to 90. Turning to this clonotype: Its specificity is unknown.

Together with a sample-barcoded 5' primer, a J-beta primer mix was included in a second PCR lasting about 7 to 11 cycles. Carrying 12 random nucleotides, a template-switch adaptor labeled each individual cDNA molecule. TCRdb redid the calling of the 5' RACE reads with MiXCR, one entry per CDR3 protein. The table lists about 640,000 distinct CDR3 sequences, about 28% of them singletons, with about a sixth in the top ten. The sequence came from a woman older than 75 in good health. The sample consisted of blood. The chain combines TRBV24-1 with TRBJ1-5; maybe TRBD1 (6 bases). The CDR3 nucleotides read TGTGCCACCAGTAGCAGGGGCGGTCAGCCCCAGCATTTT. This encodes CATSSRGGQPQHF.